This T cell receptor (beta chain) was sequenced in a study of control samples from healthy donors and cancer patients (TCRdb year 2020). This clone was detected once. There is no known antigen for this receptor. No base-level quality is on record; no much larger clone is a single base apart. The CDR3 holds 15 amino acids from the cysteine to the phenylalanine. Left in the record is the CDR3 DNA by itself, 45 bases read in frame from the first base. As encoded in the germline V gene (reference sequence), CDR1 is PRHDT while CDR2 is FYEKMQ. V drops 5 bases and J drops 8 bases, leaving 21 bases in between. The library was prepared using the immunoSEQ multiplex PCR assay. As stored in TCRdb, this immuneACCESS dataset retains in-frame rearrangements with V and J assigned. A fraction of the clones does not appear; measured against another copy, unresolved V genes explain less than half of the discrepancy, and the remainder lacks a known reason. The sample data list some 76,000 clones, and roughly 86% of these were observed just once. 15% to 20% of the sample is in the top ten clones.

This clonotype was obtained from a man in his fifties or sixties with lung cancer. The sequenced sample was PBMCs. This chain joins TRBV13 to TRBJ1-2; the D gene lacks a confident call. The CDR3 loop reads CASSRAGGSHGGYTF. In nucleotide form, the sequence is TGTGCCAGCAGCCGCGCTGGTGGCTCCCACGGCGGCTACACCTTC.